This T cell receptor beta chain was captured by sequencing in a study of T cells in Graves' hyperthyroidism and ophthalmopathy (dated by TCRdb to the late 2010s). As for the study more broadly: Peripheral blood was collected at initial diagnosis, before any treatment. After sampling, hyperthyroidism patients received methimazole starting at 30 mg daily, and ophthalmopathy patients received high-dose intravenous methylprednisolone. TCR V-J signatures able to tell the groups apart were searched for in a discovery cohort of some 97 patients, of whom 43 had Graves' ophthalmopathy and around 58 had stable Graves' hyperthyroidism. The 75 to 100 discovery patients were randomly split 7:3 into training and test sets. The paper describes TCR Vbeta CDR3 sequencing of 140 or so peripheral blood samples, made up of under 50 ophthalmopathy patients, 70 to 75 hyperthyroidism patients and some 17 progressor patients. Prospective prediction of ophthalmopathy was tested in an independent validation cohort of approximately 18 hyperthyroidism patients and roughly 16 patients who later progressed to ophthalmopathy. In several Graves' hyperthyroidism patients, the study also compared T-cell repertoires from thyroid tissue with T-cell repertoires from blood.

Ophthalmopathy patients had moderately to severely active disease, Clinical Activity Score of at least 3, NOSPECS grade of at least 4, and duration under 3 months. Exclusion was applied to patients with uncontrolled infections, other autoimmune diseases, pregnancy or lactation. Clinical symptoms, serum thyroxine and TRAb, thyroid ultrasound, and orbital computed tomography formed the basis for the diagnoses. PBMCs were separated from 7.5 to 10 ml of fresh peripheral blood using Ficoll-Paque density gradient centrifugation. Total RNA was extracted with Trizol reagent, and quality was checked on an Agilent 2100 Bioanalyzer. On this clonotype: There is no known antigen for this receptor. One base away there is no much larger clone; base qualities are not given.

V is trimmed back by 4 bases and J by 4 bases, and the junction contains 10 bases that no gene match accounts for. The cysteine opens and the phenylalanine closes a CDR3 of 15 amino acids. Of all the DNA, just the CDR3 is kept, 45 bases in frame from base 1. Reading the germline V gene gives CDR1 SGHRS and CDR2 YFSETQ. The TCR beta CDR3 regions were amplified from the RNA transcripts. A first-round RT-PCR of the TCR CDR3 used the HTBI primer set with the Qiagen OneStep RT-PCR kit. The libraries were constructed in a second round of multiplex PCR and then size-selected and purified. Sequencing of the libraries was done on an Illumina HiSeq2000 using paired-end 100 bp reads. Per the source publication's procedure: SOAPnuke was used to process the raw data, with reads discarded if the reads contained adapters or uncalled bases, had a mean Phred below 15, or lacked an exact constant-primer or identifier match. COPE v1.2.5 was used to merge the high-quality paired reads, and each unique nucleotide sequence was defined as a clonotype. MiTCR v1.1 was used to align the clonotypes against IMGT TRBV, TRBD and TRBJ reference segments. The analysis was restricted to V-J combinations with a frequency above 0.0001, which together covered roughly 99% of the repertoires. The TCS score was defined as F50 (clonal expansion) divided by E x V (chaos), with BLOSUM62-based TCRdist calculated between CDR3 peptides within each V-J. Welch's t-statistics and random forest reduced several hundred V-J features to around 14, which were used in a naive Bayes classifier (R e1071). TCRdb itself trimmed the public reads at Q25 with fastp, ran MiXCR and retained productive beta chains. Rows are combined by CDR3 protein, so each entry shows the most common genes and DNA. These V and J calls are TCRdb output, not the study's own analysis. Here the sample has some 490,000 distinct CDR3 sequences; around a fifth occur a single time. Of the sample, roughly 49% is held by the ten largest clones.

Overall study outcomes, separate from this receptor: During validation, the model predicted progression to ophthalmopathy a median of approximately 6.5 months ahead of onset, with approximately 71% sensitivity and roughly 75% specificity. Sample size was not statistically predetermined, and investigators were not blinded to group allocation. Most expanded thyroid clonotypes (frequency above 0.001) were also detected in blood, a finding suggesting that blood repertoires may reflect thyroid immune responses. A model built on a 13 V-J signature distinguished ophthalmopathy from stable hyperthyroidism, reaching around 88% sensitivity and around 81% specificity in cross-validation and 80%/75% in testing.

The rearrangement combines TRBV5-1 with TRBJ1-2, with 7 bases matching TRBD1. The sequence was obtained from a woman in her 70s with Graves' ophthalmopathy. Sequenced: blood. The CDR3 region reads CASSPGQAGGYGYTF. Read as DNA, the sequence is TGCGCCAGCAGCCCAGGACAGGCTGGAGGCTATGGCTACACCTTC.